Shown below are 27 T cell receptor beta chains from a single sample sequenced in a study of T-cell reconstitution after alpha-beta-depleted transplantation in children. Unique molecular identifiers were incorporated during preparation of the TCRbeta library. TCRdb analysed the PCR reads with MiXCR anew, one entry per CDR3 protein. The table shows hundreds of thousands of distinct CDR3 sequences, with about 21% occurring only once. The specimen comprised PBMCs, mostly from graft donor cells, sampled 360 days after TCRalphabeta/CD19-depleted stem cell transplant. These receptors were obtained from a boy under two years old who had a stem cell transplant for acute myeloid leukemia, so the T cells may come from the graft donor.

This clonotype was detected many times. The chain has TRBV27 and TRBJ2-1; 7 nucleotides align to TRBD2. Germline trimming cut 5 bases from V and 10 bases from J; bases unmatched to any gene: 11. The CDR3 runs to 14 residues. Germline CDR1 reads MNHEY; CDR2 reads SMNVEV (reference sequence). The DNA for the CDR3 is TGTGCCAGCAGTCCCAGGGAGGGGTGGGGGGAGCAGTTCTTC. Protein: CASSPREGWGEQFF.

This clonotype has ten or more counts. The V call is TRBV2, the J call TRBJ1-2; D gene uncertain. The germline V gene has CDR1 SNHLY and CDR2 FYNNEI. This CDR3 region has 11 residues. V gave up 4 bases and J gave up 6 bases, with 6 bases separating them. This CDR3 reads CASSGDHGYTF. In DNA, the CDR3 is TGTGCCAGCAGTGGAGACCATGGCTACACCTTC.

At least ten counts were recorded for this clonotype. V and J are TRBV2 and TRBJ1-2; tentatively, D is TRBD1 (6 bases). Germline values: CDR1 SNHLY, CDR2 FYNNEI. CDR3 length: 14 residues. The V and J ends lost 7 bases and 0 bases respectively, with 12 bases between them. CDR3 amino acids: CASMFQGTNYGYTF. For the CDR3, the DNA is TGTGCCAGCATGTTCCAGGGGACTAACTATGGCTACACCTTC.

CDR3: CASSLDQSSGANVLTF. CDR3 nucleotides: TGCGCCAGCAGCTTGGACCAATCCTCTGGGGCCAACGTCCTGACTTTC. The chain has TRBV5-1 and TRBJ2-6, with D unclear. The CDR3 sequence is 16 residues long. The germline CDR1 and CDR2 sequences are SGHRS and YFSETQ. V was shortened by 0 bases and J by 0 bases, with 7 bases between the two germline ends.

This rearrangement joins TRBV15 to TRBJ2-4; 8 positions agree with TRBD2. Germline loops: CDR1 LNHNV, CDR2 YYDKDF (reference sequence). The CDR3 is made up of 18 amino acids. V gave up 5 bases and J gave up 2 bases; unmatched junction bases: 14. The CDR3 DNA follows: TGTGCCACCAGCGGACGACTCATTGCTAGCGGGTCCAAAAACATTCAGTACTTC. It translates to CATSGRLIASGSKNIQYF.

This clonotype appeared a few times. This chain uses TRBV3-1 with TRBJ2-1, with D possibly matching TRBD2 (5 bases). V shed 4 bases and J shed 3 bases, with 16 bases lying between them. The CDR3 spans 16 residues. Per germline, CDR1 LGHDT and CDR2 YNNKEL (reference sequence). The CDR3 sequence is CASSPPGDLNYNEQFF. CDR3 in DNA: TGTGCCAGCAGCCCCCCCGGGGATCTAAACTACAATGAGCAGTTCTTC.

This chain joins TRBV6-1 and TRBJ1-2, with D maybe TRBD1 (6 bases). Germline CDR1 MNHNS, CDR2 SASEGT. The CDR3 has 17 amino acids. V was cut by 4 bases and J by 4 bases, with 22 bases left in between. DNA of the CDR3: TGTGCCAGCAGTGCAGCTTCGACAGGCCAACCCAGCTATGGCTACACCTTC. It yields the protein CASSAASTGQPSYGYTF.

The chain couples TRBV6-1 to TRBJ2-3, with TRBD2 matching 8 bases. CDR1 MNHNS and CDR2 SASEGT come from the germline V gene. J gave up 2 bases and V 7 bases, and 11 bases lay outside the gene matches. CDR3 length: 16 residues. CDR3 in DNA: TGTGCCAGCACTCGGGGGGGGCTAGCCCCCACAGATACGCAGTATTTT. Its translation: CASTRGGLAPTDTQYF.

This clonotype was seen a handful of times. The rearrangement joins TRBV6-5 to TRBJ2-1; 12 bases match TRBD2. CDR3 length equals 18 residues. Trimming took 1 base from V and 6 from J; bases not matched to a gene: 10. Germline V lookup: CDR1 MNHEY, CDR2 SVGAGI. CDR3 residues: CASSYYLAGGRGSNEQFF. The CDR3 DNA follows: TGTGCCAGCAGTTACTACCTAGCGGGGGGGCGCGGAAGCAATGAGCAGTTCTTC.

This chain joins TRBV4-3 and TRBJ2-2; D is ambiguous. CDR1 LGHNA and CDR2 YSLEER come from the germline V gene. The CDR3 length is 15 residues. Trimming shortened V by 0 bases and J by 2 bases, and 7 bases separated the two germline ends. CDR3 in amino acids: CASSQDSTNTGELFF. CDR3 DNA sequence: TGCGCCAGCAGCCAAGATTCGACTAACACCGGGGAGCTGTTTTTT.

This clonotype was counted many times. This chain joins TRBV12-3 or TRBV12-4 and TRBJ2-7; 10 nucleotides agree with TRBD1. This CDR3 is built from 14 residues. Trimming took 6 bases from V and 3 from J; bases not matched to a gene: 5. DNA for the CDR3: TGTGCCAGCAGCCATGGGACAGGGGTCTACGAGCAGTACTTC. It codes for CASSHGTGVYEQYF.

This clonotype has more than one count but fewer than ten. The chain links TRBV6-5 to TRBJ2-5; D may correspond to TRBD1 or TRBD2 (6 bases each). V lost 0 bases and J lost 9, with 8 bases in between. The CDR3 runs 12 residues. CDR1 and CDR2 from the germline V gene are MNHEY and SVGAGI. The CDR3 spells CASSYSGGSQYF. The DNA for the CDR3 is TGTGCCAGCAGTTACTCAGGGGGGTCCCAGTACTTC.

The V gene is TRBV20-1, the J gene TRBJ1-4; possible D gene TRBD1, 5 bases. The CDR3 totals 14 residues. The ends were cut back, 3 bases at V and 0 bases at J, with 8 bases in the middle. Germline CDR1 is DFQATT and CDR2 is SNEGSKA (reference sequence). The CDR3 DNA is TGCAGTGCTAGTTTGACAGCAACTAATGAAAAACTGTTTTTT. This translates into CSASLTATNEKLFF.

This CDR3 reads CATSRVASGVYNEQFF. CDR3 in DNA: TGTGCCACCAGCAGAGTGGCTAGCGGGGTTTACAATGAGCAGTTCTTC. The gene calls are TRBV15 and TRBJ2-1; TRBD2 matches at 9 bases. J gave up 4 bases and V 1 base, and 5 bases lay outside the gene matches. The CDR3 is made up of 16 amino acids. Germline CDR1 reads LNHNV; CDR2 reads YYDKDF (reference sequence).

The V gene is TRBV7-8, the J gene TRBJ2-7, with D possibly being TRBD2 (5 bases). V lost 8 bases, J lost 2 bases, and 22 bases lay in between. The CDR3 loop spans 16 amino acids. Germline loops: CDR1 SGHVS, CDR2 FQNEAQ. The CDR3 loop reads CASLPNWESGTYEQYF. In nucleotides, the CDR3 is TGTGCCAGCTTACCCAATTGGGAGTCGGGAACCTACGAGCAGTACTTC.

There are many counts of this clonotype. The chain combines TRBV9 with TRBJ2-7, with TRBD2 matching over 10 bases. The germline V gene has CDR1 SGDLS and CDR2 YYNGEE. The CDR3 totals 14 residues. V lost 0 bases, J lost 3 bases, and 0 bases stayed unmatched. The CDR3 protein is CASSVASGSYEQYF. The CDR3 DNA sequence: TGTGCCAGCAGCGTAGCTAGCGGGAGCTACGAGCAGTACTTC.

This clonotype showed up many times. The V call is TRBV7-2, the J call TRBJ2-3, with TRBD2 identical over 8 bases. Germline V CDR1 and CDR2: SGHTA, FQGNSA. V lost 4 bases, J lost 3 bases, and 3 bases stayed unmatched. CDR3 size: 14 residues. The CDR3 sequence is CASSSGLGTDTQYF. The CDR3 DNA is TGTGCCAGCAGCTCGGGACTAGGAACAGATACGCAGTATTTT.

This clonotype was found a few times. This sequence joins TRBV29-1 and TRBJ2-5; 7 bases map to TRBD2. This CDR3 region has 15 residues. The germline V gene encodes CDR1 SQVTM and CDR2 ANQGSEA. V trimming: 0 bases; J trimming: 5 bases; junction bases outside the gene matches: 9. The CDR3 reads CSVEDRGDVSETQYF. The DNA for the CDR3 is TGCAGCGTTGAAGATCGGGGGGATGTAAGTGAGACCCAGTACTTC.

This clonotype came up many times. This chain connects TRBV7-3 to TRBJ2-3, with a tentative D call TRBD1 (6 bases). Between the trimmed V and J ends, which lost 6 bases and 2 bases, there was a span of 15 bases. The CDR3 runs 15 residues. Germline CDR1 SGHTA, CDR2 FQGTGA. In DNA, the CDR3 is TGTGCCAGCAGTCCTCAGGGACACCTCACAGATACGCAGTATTTT. Protein sequence: CASSPQGHLTDTQYF.

In this sample, this clonotype turned up many times. Written as DNA, the CDR3 is TGCAGCGCGGCTATTCTCCACACGCAGTATTTT. The encoded protein is CSAAILHTQYF. The genes are TRBV20-1 and TRBJ2-3, with unresolved D. CDR1 is DFQATT, CDR2 SNEGSKA, per germline (reference sequence). The CDR3 spans 11 residues.

V usage is TRBV18 and J usage is TRBJ1-1; TRBD1 might be the D (5 bases). The CDR3 length is 12 residues. Germline V CDR1 and CDR2: KGHSH, LQKENI. The CDR3 loop reads CACGATNTEAFF. In DNA form, the CDR3 reads TGTGCATGTGGGGCCACCAACACTGAAGCTTTCTTT.

The chain uses TRBV18 and TRBJ1-2; D gene uncertain. V lost 5 bases and J 3 bases, leaving 10 bases between the germline ends. The CDR3 length is 13 residues. In germline, CDR1 is KGHSH, CDR2 LQKENI. CDR3 sequence: CASSSSGYYGYTF. In DNA, the CDR3 is TGTGCCAGCTCATCCTCAGGTTACTATGGCTACACCTTC.

The table lists this clonotype with a few counts. J is TRBJ2-3 and V is TRBV29-1, with TRBD2 matching 12 bases. Trimming removed 1 base from V and 3 bases from J; junction bases left unmatched: 2. The V gene's germline CDR1 is SQVTM and CDR2 ANQGSEA. The CDR3 loop spans 15 amino acids. The CDR3 nucleotides are TGCAGCGTTGAAGGGACTAGCGGGGCAACAGATACGCAGTATTTT. Its translation is CSVEGTSGATDTQYF.

This clonotype was found many times. V gene TRBV7-2 combines with J gene TRBJ1-6; TRBD1 matches at 7 bases. The germline V gene has CDR1 SGHTA and CDR2 FQGNSA. Trimming removed 4 bases from V and 7 bases from J; junction bases left unmatched: 7. CDR3 length equals 15 residues. The CDR3 bases are TGTGCCAGCAGCTCCTCGGACAGGAGGAATTCACCCCTCCACTTT. Translating it yields CASSSSDRRNSPLHF.

This clonotype appeared many times. V usage is TRBV12-1 and J usage is TRBJ2-3; the D call TRBD1 from the table was never checked on the DNA. TRBV12-1 is recorded as a pseudogene. CDR3 length: 21 residues. The CDR3 DNA sequence: TGTGCCAGCAGCTTTGTCGTTGACCCCCGGGACCCGCTTAGGGGCACAGATACGCAGTATTTT. Translating it yields CASSFVVDPRDPLRGTDTQYF.

DNA of the CDR3: TGTGCCAGCAGTAGCCCAGGGGGGAGTCCCACAGATACGCAGTATTTT. This encodes CASSSPGGSPTDTQYF. The chain recombines TRBV12-3 or TRBV12-4 with TRBJ2-3; perhaps TRBD1 as D (7 bases). The CDR3 covers 16 residues. The V gene lost 5 bases and the J gene lost 2 bases, with 17 bases spanning the gap.

There are a few counts of this clonotype. The chain has TRBV4-3 and TRBJ2-2; D possibly corresponds to TRBD2 (5 bases). The V gene lost 1 base and the J gene lost 4 bases, with 10 bases spanning the gap. This CDR3 comprises 15 residues. The germline CDR1 and CDR2 sequences are LGHNA and YSLEER. The CDR3 loop is CASSQGAGGTGELFF. The DNA for the CDR3 is TGCGCCAGCAGCCAAGGGGCGGGCGGCACCGGGGAGCTGTTTTTT.